This T cell receptor (beta chain) stems from a study of T-cell memory formation after mild COVID-19. Constant-segment primers were used for 5'RACE, and the resulting TCR alpha and TCR beta cDNA libraries carried sample barcodes and UMIs. TCRdb reanalysed the 5' RACE reads using MiXCR and keeps one entry per CDR3 protein. Among 85,000 to 130,000 distinct CDR3 sequences listed, approximately 17% were seen once. J was trimmed by 11 bases and V by 6 bases; bases with no gene match: 5. The CDR3 has 11 residues. Germline V gene lookup returns CDR1 ENHRY and CDR2 SYGVKD. The chain joins TRBV10-3 to TRBJ1-2; 8 bases are shared with TRBD1. This receptor was obtained from an adult woman who had mild COVID-19 (a few samples of this study predate the infection). Cell type and time point are not known. Sequenced sample: PBMCs or a T cell subset sorted from them (not recorded which). The CDR3 DNA sequence: TGTGCCATCAGCCCCGACAGGGGATACACCTTC. Its protein product is CAISPDRGYTF.